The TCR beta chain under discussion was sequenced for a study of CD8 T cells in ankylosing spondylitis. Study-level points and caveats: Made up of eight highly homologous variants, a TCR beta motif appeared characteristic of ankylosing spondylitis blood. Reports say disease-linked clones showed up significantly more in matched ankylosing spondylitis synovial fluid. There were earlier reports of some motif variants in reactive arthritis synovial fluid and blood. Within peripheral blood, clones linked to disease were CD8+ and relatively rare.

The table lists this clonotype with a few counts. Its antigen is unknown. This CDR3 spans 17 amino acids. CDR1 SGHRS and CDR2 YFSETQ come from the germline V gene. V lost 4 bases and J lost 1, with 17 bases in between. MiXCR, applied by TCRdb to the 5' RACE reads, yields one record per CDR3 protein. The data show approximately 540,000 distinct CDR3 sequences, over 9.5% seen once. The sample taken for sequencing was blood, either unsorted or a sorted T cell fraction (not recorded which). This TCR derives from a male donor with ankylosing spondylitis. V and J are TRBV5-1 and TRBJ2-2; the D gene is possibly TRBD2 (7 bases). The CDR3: CASSRGAGTQNTGELFF. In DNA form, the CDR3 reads TGCGCCAGCAGCCGGGGGGCCGGGACTCAGAACACCGGGGAGCTGTTTTTT.